This T cell receptor (beta chain) was profiled in a study of early T cells in non-severe SARS-CoV-2 infection (dated by TCRdb to about 2021). A note on the overall study: Bulk RNA from unsorted whole blood was used for TCR sequencing, so alpha and beta chains could not be paired.

Study-wide findings and limitations: VDJdb matching was skewed toward anti-spike CD8 responses and likely underestimated virus-specific expansions, missing private and CD4 specificities.

A case-control design nested within a healthcare worker cohort in London, UK, was used, with weekly nasopharyngeal swab PCR tests and blood sampling performed. Healthcare workers were enrolled in the week of the UK lockdown, from 23 to 31 March 2020, and were followed every week for up to roughly 16 weeks. This clonotype was found a few times. The clone's antigen remains unknown. No base quality values were provided; no much bigger clone lies one nucleotide off. The library was made by 5' RACE. Sequencing instrument: NextSeq 500. To correct for sequencing error and PCR bias, the TCR library protocol tagged individual cDNA molecules with unique molecular identifiers. Both TCR alpha and beta chains were sequenced, and tight co-correlation was observed between alpha and beta sequence abundances in each sample. In the source study's methods: Decombinator V4 was used to annotate the V gene, J gene and CDR3 of the TCR sequences. TCRs were defined as expanded if a significant change between any two time points was detected under a Poisson model with p below 0.0001. TCR abundances were normalised to the total number of TCRs sequenced per sample and were expressed as counts per million. MAIT TCRs were defined by TRAV1-2 paired with TRAJ12, TRAJ20 or TRAJ33, and iNKT TCRs by TRAV10 paired with TRAJ18. VDJdb, accessed 1 November 2021, was searched for CMV, EBV and SARS-CoV-2 annotated TCRs, excluding TCRs annotated for multiple antigens. The raw public reads went through TCRdb reprocessing: fastp at Q25, MiXCR clone calling, in-frame beta chains kept. Rows merge per CDR3 protein into single entries with the most common DNA and genes. V and J calls and clone size were set by TCRdb, not the authors. The sample table lists 120,000 or so distinct CDR3 sequences, over 10% of them with a count of one. Around 4% of the sample lies in the top ten.

CDR1 and CDR2 were assigned from the germline V gene (reference sequence) as DFQATT and SNEGSKA. The CDR3 runs 12 residues from the cysteine to the phenylalanine. Just CDR3 DNA is preserved here, 36 bases in frame from base 1. V loses 0 bases, J loses 8 bases, and the germline ends lie 8 bases apart. The input for sequencing was whole blood, taken at baseline. The clonotype comes from an adult who was a healthcare worker with PCR-confirmed SARS-CoV-2 infection or an uninfected control (not recorded which). The V gene is TRBV20-1 and the J gene is TRBJ2-1; the D gene assignment is perhaps TRBD1 or TRBD2, with each matching 5 bases. This receptor carries the CDR3 CSARDWGYEQFF. The DNA is TGCAGTGCTAGAGATTGGGGGTATGAGCAGTTCTTC.